One sample yielded the 22 T cell receptor beta chains listed below, sequenced in a study of molecular identifiers for immune sequencing clone quantification. TCRdb re-called the PCR reads through MiXCR, storing one row per CDR3 protein. The repertoire holds about 65,000 distinct CDR3 sequences, with roughly 20% as singletons. Sequenced: naive CD8+ T cells from blood, with Jurkat cell RNA spiked in. Subset given: FACS-sorted CD8+CD4-CCR7+CD45RA+ naive T cells. The receptors were gathered from a human donor in good health. Some libraries in this study had Jurkat cell RNA spiked in.

This sequence joins TRBV7-6 and TRBJ2-7, with 12 bases lining up with TRBD2. Germline V lookup: CDR1 SGHVS, CDR2 FNYEAQ. After removal of 1 base from V and 4 bases from J, the junction contained 11 bases not matched to a gene. The CDR3 loop spans 18 amino acids. The CDR3 spells CASSLGLAGALPAYEQYF. The DNA of the CDR3 is TGTGCCAGCAGCTTAGGACTAGCGGGAGCCCTTCCTGCTTACGAGCAGTACTTC.

In this sample, this clonotype turned up many times. The chain is built from TRBV4-1 and TRBJ2-7, with D perhaps TRBD1 or TRBD2 (6 bases each). Germline values: CDR1 MGHRA, CDR2 YSYEKL. This CDR3 spans 12 amino acids. Trimming cost V 4 bases and J 6 bases, with 10 bases left between them. The CDR3 reads CASSPSGAEQYF. The CDR3 region has the DNA TGCGCCAGCAGCCCTTCGGGGGCCGAGCAGTACTTC.

J is TRBJ2-7 and V is TRBV7-2, with a weak D call TRBD2 (6 bases). Trimming took off 5 bases at V and 2 bases at J, with 13 bases between the two ends. The germline V gene has CDR1 SGHTA and CDR2 FQGNSA. This CDR3 region has 14 residues. The CDR3 DNA follows: TGTGCCAGCAGCATGGGACTCCTCCCCTACGAGCAGTACTTC. Translation gives CASSMGLLPYEQYF.

This clonotype was seen ten or more times. The chain links TRBV20-1 to TRBJ2-5; possibly TRBD1 for D (6 bases). This CDR3 is 17 amino acids long. Germline V gene sequence: CDR1 DFQATT, CDR2 SNEGSKA (reference sequence). Trimming left V 3 bases short and J 0 bases short, with 20 bases between. CDR3 sequence: CSASGVRDTQYQETQYF. CDR3 in DNA: TGCAGTGCTAGCGGAGTCCGGGACACGCAGTACCAAGAGACCCAGTACTTC.

This clonotype was seen a handful of times. The chain employs TRBV7-9 and TRBJ2-1; D may be TRBD1 or TRBD2 (5 bases each). CDR1 and CDR2 (germline): SEHNR, FQNEAQ (reference sequence). CDR3 length: 14 residues. The V end was cut by 2 bases, the J end by 9 bases, with 14 bases between. The CDR3 is CASSLKLSGPEQFF. CDR3 sequence (DNA): TGTGCCAGCAGCTTAAAGCTGTCGGGACCTGAGCAGTTCTTC.

A remark on this clonotype: This may be a read error, as it is one base from a much larger clone. The chain recombines TRBV11-2 with TRBJ2-5, with TRBD1 matching 11 bases. The CDR3 has 17 residues. The germline CDR1 and CDR2 sequences are SGHAT and FQNNGV. The CDR3 here is CASSQRVMDRGREIQYF. The CDR3 DNA sequence: TGTGCCAGCAGCCAAAGGGTCATGGACAGGGGGCGAGAGATCCAGTACTTC.

With regard to this clonotype: One base away lies a much larger clone, so this may be a sequencing read error. V gene TRBV11-2 combines with J gene TRBJ1-2, with D hard to call. CDR1 is SGHAT and CDR2 is FQNNGV in the germline V gene. CDR3 length: 15 amino acids. The CDR3 sequence: CASSSTPTPNYGHTF. The CDR3 coding sequence is TGTGCCAGCAGCTCTACCCCTACACCCAACTATGGCCACACCTTC.

This clonotype has a count of ten or more. The chain employs TRBV4-1 and TRBJ2-3, with TRBD1 identical over 10 bases. CDR3 length: 18 amino acids. Germline values: CDR1 MGHRA, CDR2 YSYEKL. J was trimmed by 6 bases and V by 1 base; bases with no gene match: 13. CDR3 in DNA: TGCGCCAGCAGCCAAGTTACGTGGGACAGGGGCCTTCAGGATACGCAGTATTTT. Its translation is CASSQVTWDRGLQDTQYF.

Note on this clonotype: A much larger clone lies a single base off, so this may be a read error. CDR3 sequence: CTTSPRTGNEQFF. CDR3 sequence (DNA): TGTACCACCAGCCCTAGGACTGGAAATGAGCAGTTCTTC. This chain links TRBV24-1 with TRBJ2-1; possibly TRBD2 for D (5 bases). CDR3 length: 13 amino acids. From germline, CDR1 is KGHDR and CDR2 SFDVKD.

This clonotype was counted at least ten times. The rearrangement links TRBV13 to TRBJ1-4; D might be TRBD1 (5 bases). This CDR3 spans 13 amino acids. V was clipped by 5 bases and J by 7 bases, with 11 bases between them. Germline lookup yields CDR1 PRHDT and CDR2 FYEKMQ (reference sequence). Here the CDR3 reads CASSIGHGEKLFF. The DNA of the CDR3 is TGTGCCAGCAGCATCGGACATGGTGAAAAACTGTTTTTT.

Points on this clonotype: A much larger clone sits a single nucleotide away, making a read error possible. The genes are TRBV2 and TRBJ1-1, with 8 nucleotides matching TRBD1. The CDR3 loop spans 15 amino acids. Per the germline V gene, CDR1 is SNHLY and CDR2 is FYNNEI. The CDR3, as DNA: TGTGCCAGCAGTGAAGCGGGACAGGTCTACACTGAAGCTTCCTTT. Translating gives CASSEAGQVYTEASF.

This clonotype was seen at least ten times. The chain combines TRBV20-1 with TRBJ2-3; D is possibly TRBD2 (5 bases). The V gene lost 3 bases and the J gene lost 0 bases, with 19 bases spanning the gap. Germline loops: CDR1 DFQATT, CDR2 SNEGSKA (reference sequence). The length of the CDR3 is 17 residues. This CDR3 is CSASRYRTGGSTDTQYF. The DNA for the CDR3 is TGCAGTGCTAGTCGCTATCGGACTGGCGGAAGCACAGATACGCAGTATTTT.

This clonotype was picked up many times. This chain links TRBV27 with TRBJ2-7; 7 bases fit TRBD2. The germline gives CDR1 MNHEY, CDR2 SMNVEV (reference sequence). This CDR3 spans 13 amino acids. J lost 2 bases, V lost 2 bases, and 0 bases had no gene match. The CDR3, as DNA: TGTGCCAGCAGTTTAGCGGGGGCCTACGAGCAGTACTTC. This encodes CASSLAGAYEQYF.

This clonotype was detected ten times or more. V usage is TRBV24-1 and J usage is TRBJ2-3, with D hard to call. Trimming removed 0 bases at V and 5 bases at J, with 5 bases between. Per the germline V gene, CDR1 is KGHDR and CDR2 is SFDVKD. This CDR3 has 13 amino acids. DNA for the CDR3: TGTGCCACCAGTGATTTGTTGGGAGATACGCAGTATTTT. As protein: CATSDLLGDTQYF.

On this clonotype: A much larger clone differs by one base, so this may be a read error. The chain combines TRBV5-6 with TRBJ1-1; no definite D call. This CDR3 spans 14 amino acids. Germline CDR1 reads SGHDT; CDR2 reads YYEEEE. The CDR3: CASSFSSANTGAFF. Here the CDR3 DNA reads TGTGCCAGCAGCTTTTCCTCAGCCAACACTGGAGCTTTCTTT.

Only one count was recorded for this clonotype. One end of the junction is discordant with germline, which a read error may explain. The V and J genes are TRBV6-5 and TRBJ2-5; D is possibly TRBD2 (6 bases). This CDR3 contains 15 residues. Germline V lookup: CDR1 MNHEY, CDR2 SVGAGI. CDR3 loop: CASSYILAVQETQCF. Here the CDR3 DNA reads TGTGCCAGCAGTTACATACTAGCCGTCCAAGAGACCCAGTGCTTC.

This clonotype was picked up many times. This chain connects TRBV13 to TRBJ2-7; TRBD2 matches 11 bases. Germline trimming cut 3 bases from V and 2 bases from J; bases unmatched to any gene: 6. CDR1 and CDR2 (germline): PRHDT, FYEKMQ (reference sequence). The CDR3 is 16 residues long. Here the CDR3 DNA reads TGTGCCAGCAGCTTCGTAGCGGGAGGGTCAGCCTACGAGCAGTACTTC. This gives the protein CASSFVAGGSAYEQYF.

In this sample, this clonotype turned up many times. This chain uses TRBV15 with TRBJ2-3; D is undetermined. The V gene's germline CDR1 is LNHNV and CDR2 YYDKDF (reference sequence). The CDR3 sequence is 14 residues long. The germline V and J ends were trimmed by 1 base and 0 bases, with 5 bases remaining between them. In nucleotides, the CDR3 is TGTGCCACCAGCAGAGGGTACAGCACAGATACGCAGTATTTT. Amino acids: CATSRGYSTDTQYF.

This clonotype is labeled medium-sized. The chain recombines TRBV20-1 with TRBJ1-5; no definite D call. Trimming left V 1 base short and J 2 bases short, with 24 bases between. The CDR3 sequence is 19 residues long. Per germline, CDR1 DFQATT and CDR2 SNEGSKA (reference sequence). For the CDR3, the DNA is TGCAGTGCTAGAGCCGGCAGCTTAGTCCTGGGGATCGGCAATCAGCCCCAGCATTTT. Its protein product is CSARAGSLVLGIGNQPQHF.

This clonotype was recorded at least ten times. The rearrangement joins TRBV4-1 to TRBJ2-1; a weak D match, TRBD2 (5 bases). Deletions cut 1 base from V and 0 bases from J, with 10 bases between. Per germline, CDR1 MGHRA and CDR2 YSYEKL. The CDR3 extends over 16 amino acids. The CDR3 DNA reads as TGCGCCAGCAGCCAAGGGCAGCGGAGCTCCTACAATGAGCAGTTCTTC. It translates to CASSQGQRSSYNEQFF.

A single count supports this clonotype. The V gene is TRBV3-1, the J gene TRBJ2-1; possibly TRBD1 for D (5 bases). V lost 0 bases and J lost 8, with 20 bases in between. This CDR3 has 17 residues. The germline V gene encodes CDR1 LGHDT and CDR2 YNNKEL (reference sequence). The CDR3 sequence is CASSQDGARTWLYEQFF. As DNA, the CDR3 is TGTGCCAGCAGCCAAGATGGGGCTAGAACATGGTTGTATGAGCAGTTCTTC.

This clonotype has a count of ten or more. The genes are TRBV5-5 and TRBJ2-7; 7 nucleotides agree with TRBD2. Per the germline V gene, CDR1 is SGHKS and CDR2 is YYEKEE (reference sequence). The CDR3 loop spans 14 amino acids. The V gene end was trimmed by 0 bases and the J gene end by 3 bases; junction bases not matched to a gene: 3. CDR3 sequence: CASSLVTGGYEQYF. In DNA, the CDR3 is TGTGCCAGCAGCTTGGTGACGGGGGGCTACGAGCAGTACTTC.